A single sample gave rise to the 2 T cell receptor beta chains below, sequenced in a study of post-analysis software for immune sequencing data (dated by TCRdb to between 2014 and 2017). General conclusions and limits of the study: Roughly 5 TRBV segments, including TRBV5-6, TRBV5-1 and TRBV20-1, were significantly more frequent in patients than controls.

Libraries were prepared through PCR. The data were produced on an Illumina HiSeq 2500. Unique molecular identifiers were incorporated into TCR beta cDNA libraries to reduce PCR and sequencing biases. The public reads were quality trimmed at Q25 with fastp and then assembled into clones with MiXCR by TCRdb, keeping productive beta chains. Here each entry gathers all rows of one CDR3 protein and keeps the most common genes and DNA. Counted in this sample were some 500,000 distinct CDR3 sequences; under 55% of them appeared once. The ten biggest clones cover around 10% of the sample. Their antigens remain unidentified. Input material: blood. The receptors stem from a girl between 5 and 17 years old with multiple sclerosis.

A few counts support this clonotype. The rearrangement joins TRBV20-1 to TRBJ2-7; 13 bases match TRBD2. The CDR3 is 14 amino acids. Germline V CDR1 and CDR2: DFQATT, SNEGSKA (reference sequence). V trimming: 6 bases; J trimming: 7 bases; junction bases outside the gene matches: 9. As DNA, the CDR3 is TGCAGTGCACAAAGGTCGGGACTAGCGGGAGAGCAGTACTTC. This sequence encodes CSAQRSGLAGEQYF.

The rearrangement joins TRBV27 to TRBJ1-2; 9 bases line up with TRBD1. V shed 5 bases and J 4 bases; nucleotides not matched to a gene: 17. The CDR3 extends over 18 amino acids. Germline V lookup: CDR1 MNHEY, CDR2 SMNVEV (reference sequence). The CDR3 spells CASSRGDRAQPLFYGYTF. The DNA of the CDR3 is TGTGCCAGCAGTCGAGGGGACAGGGCCCAACCCCTTTTCTATGGCTACACCTTC.